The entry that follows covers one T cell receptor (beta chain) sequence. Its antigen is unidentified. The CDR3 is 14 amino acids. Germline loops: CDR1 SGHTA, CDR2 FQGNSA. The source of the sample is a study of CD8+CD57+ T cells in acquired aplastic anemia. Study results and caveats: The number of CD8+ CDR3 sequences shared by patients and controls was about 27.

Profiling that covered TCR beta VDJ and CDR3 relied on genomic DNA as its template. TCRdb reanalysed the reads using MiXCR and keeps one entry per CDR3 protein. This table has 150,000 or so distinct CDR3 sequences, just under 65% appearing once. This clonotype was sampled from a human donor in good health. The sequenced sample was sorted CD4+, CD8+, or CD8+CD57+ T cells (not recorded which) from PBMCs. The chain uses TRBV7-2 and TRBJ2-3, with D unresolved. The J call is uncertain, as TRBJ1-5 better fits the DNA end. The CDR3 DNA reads TGTGCCAGCAGCTTAGTTCTGCGTACAGATACGCAGCATTTT. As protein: CASSLVLRTDTQHF.